This T cell receptor beta chain was obtained from a study of identical twins (TCRdb year 2016). About the investigation overall: The study deep-sequenced TCR alpha and beta repertoires from monozygotic twins, unrelated adults of various ages and cord blood to test whether fetal clonotypes persist. To rule out contamination, replicate twin experiments were performed at different times with different library preparation protocols. Overall study results and their limits: Compared with coincidental sharing between unrelated individuals, out-of-frame TCR alpha sequences shared between twins had an excess of sequences with low generation probability. Abundant cord blood beta clonotypes carried fewer insertions; young adult naive repertoires showed a weaker similar trend, while memory repertoires showed none. Because the same donors could not be followed over many years, the conclusions depended on cross-sectional statistical analysis. Zero-insertion analyses could be partly confounded by invariant T cells such as MAIT and iNKT, though diverse VJ usage argued against such confounding for most clonotypes. In monozygotic twins, out-of-frame TCR alpha sharing was systematically underestimated by recombination models, although the models agreed with sharing between unrelated individuals. Excess twin sharing in beta out-of-frame sequences was weaker because fewer shared sequences lowered the signal-to-noise ratio.

As for this clonotype: Its recognized antigen is unknown. The sample holds no much larger clone one base away, and base qualities are not on file.

Receptors were amplified or captured by 5' RACE. The sequencer was an Illumina HiSeq 2000. Template switching introduced a universal primer binding site; the final cDNA contained a unique molecular identifier, enabling accurate counting of TCR cDNA molecules. Specific primers in the conserved constant-segment region were used to synthesize first-strand cDNA for the TCR alpha and beta chains. Each cDNA library was double barcoded, with a SMART-Mk sample barcode plus Illumina barcodes, to control for contamination. TruSeq adapter sequences and Illumina sample barcodes were added in two successive PCR steps. The Illumina HiSeq platform was used with custom primers to sequence TCR alpha and beta cDNA libraries. Processing in the source paper ran as follows. Unique molecular identifiers were extracted from raw reads with MiGEC, and CDR3 positions were determined with MiXCR. Recombination models were inferred per individual with the repgenHMM and IGoR tools using an EM algorithm. The analysis of shared clonotypes was done with the tcR package in R, with sharing normalized by the product of cloneset sizes. To study raw recombination free of thymic and clonal selection effects, out-of-frame nonproductive sequences were analyzed. In TCRdb, the public reads were trimmed at Q25 with fastp and aligned with MiXCR, with productive beta chains retained. Entries that share a CDR3 protein sequence are merged under the most common genes and DNA. These V and J calls rely on TCRdb rather than the paper's analysis. This sample gives about 300,000 distinct CDR3 sequences in total; about 12% of them show up just once. Roughly 7% of the sample comes from the top ten.

Spanning cysteine to phenylalanine, the CDR3 consists of 15 amino acids. Just CDR3 DNA is preserved here, 45 bases in frame from base 1. CDR1 and CDR2, per the germline V gene, are SGHVS and FNYEAQ. Relative to germline, V is missing 5 bases and J is missing 1 base, with 6 bases of the junction outside any gene match. Every donor was a healthy Caucasian. The twin cohort comprised three pairs of female monozygotic twins, all aged about 18 to 29 years. Positive isolation kits from Invitrogen were used to isolate the CD4+ and CD8+ T cell populations. These data were also reused for a study on yellow fever vaccine responses in identical twins. As that second paper reports: According to the authors, the vaccine-induced T cell response in identical twins seemed to be partly convergent and partly specific to each individual. In the study, vaccine-responding T cell clones were precisely tracked in identical twins.

The TCR originated in a woman between 18 and 30 years old in good health. The material sequenced was CD8+ T cells sorted from blood. The chain joins TRBV7-6 to TRBJ2-3, and 7 bases in between align with TRBD2. The CDR3: CASSEIAGRTDTQYF. The DNA reads as follows: TGTGCCAGCAGCGAAATAGCGGGTCGCACAGATACGCAGTATTTT.